Listed below are T cell receptor beta chains from one sample, sequenced in a study of cytomegalovirus exposure and HLA in healthy donors. Assay: immunoSEQ multiplex PCR; the TCRdb copy retains only in-frame clones and omits some. The data contain around 100,000 clones, 66% of them singletons. Source material: PBMCs. The receptors were sampled from a woman aged 45 to 65 in good health and CMV-seronegative. Both conserved end residues are part of each CDR3. Size values are once, few and many counts, or a class for expanded clones, and some rows have none.

>-|TRBV18|TRBJ1-6
CASQAGSHSPLHF
>-|TRBV4-1|TRBJ2-7
CASSQVAGASSYEQYF
>few|TRBV6-1|TRBJ2-3
CASSPLREDTQYF
>-|TRBV7-2|TRBJ1-5
CASSFTGDSNQPQHF
>-|TRBV2|TRBJ2-7
CATKGLAGGYEQYF
>few|TRBV19|TRBJ2-4
CASSIAIKTSGAAKNIQYF
>-|TRBV6-5|TRBJ2-3
CASSKDRVSDTQYF
>-|TRBV7-8|TRBJ2-1
CASSLVPLASGGAMFF
>few|TRBV5-1|TRBJ2-2
CASSLRTAGLTGELFF
>few|TRBV7-9|TRBJ1-1
CASSWRQITEAFF
>-|TRBV10-3|TRBJ2-3
CAISDSGGATDTQYF
>-|TRBV11-1|TRBJ2-7
CASSFYRGTYEQYF
>-|TRBV5-1|TRBJ2-5
CASSLRTSGGLETQYF
>-|TRBV7-9|TRBJ2-7
CATQGNLGYEQYF
>once|TRBV27|TRBJ1-1
CASSLSTRQKKNTEAFF
>-|TRBV6-1|TRBJ1-2
CASKEGPSNGYTF
>once|TRBV10-3|TRBJ2-5
CAIGRDRGQETQYF
>-|TRBV30|TRBJ1-3
CAWGVGQGRNTIYF
>-|TRBV7-2|TRBJ2-3
CASSLGQISTDTQYF
>-|TRBV19|TRBJ2-3
CASSDPGLAGGVSTDTQYF
>-|TRBV9|TRBJ1-1
CASSVGTGGVMNTEAFF
>-|TRBV10-3|TRBJ2-3
CAILAGDTDTQYF
>-|TRBV29-1|TRBJ2-2
CSVGNTGELFF
>-|TRBV9|TRBJ2-1
CASSVSGSSYNEQFF
>-|TRBV2|TRBJ2-1
CASRHRGSAEQFF
>-|TRBV28|TRBJ1-1
CASSLSPDRVGTEAFF
>-|TRBV7-3|TRBJ2-3
CASSLAGGGHTDTQYF
>-|TRBV4-2|TRBJ1-2
CASSQGGSDYGYTF
>-|TRBV25-1|TRBJ2-2
CASRGVQGGTGELFF
>-|TRBV4-1|TRBJ2-2
CASSRSGSGNTGELFF
>-|TRBV6-1|TRBJ2-2
CASSESTAGQGTTGELFF
>-|TRBV6-1|TRBJ2-7
CASSEVGGVGYEQYF
>-|TRBV5-1|TRBJ2-3
CASSWILAGSTDTQYF
>-|TRBV12-5|TRBJ2-2
CASGLLRTGELFF
>-|TRBV4-1|TRBJ2-2
CASSLRETGELFF
>-|TRBV28|TRBJ1-2
CASSPWDRDNYGYTF
>few|TRBV29-1|TRBJ2-1
CSVAGGQGWSEQFF